This T cell receptor (beta chain) was recovered during a study of identical twins. Germline CDR1 KGHSH, CDR2 LQKENI. The CDR3 is made up of 13 amino acids. V was trimmed by 6 bases and J by 1 base, leaving 9 bases between them. Using its own MiXCR run on the 5' RACE reads, TCRdb lists one record per CDR3 protein. In the table there are roughly 700,000 distinct CDR3 sequences, under 9% of which are singletons. This clonotype was detected only a few times. These data also featured in a second study, about yellow fever vaccine responses in identical twins.

The TCR was taken from a woman aged 18 to 35 in good health. Sample: PBMCs. The chain has TRBV18 and TRBJ2-5, with a weak D call TRBD1 (6 bases). DNA for the CDR3: TGTGCCAGCTCTGTACAGGGCCAAGAGACCCAGTACTTC. As protein: CASSVQGQETQYF.